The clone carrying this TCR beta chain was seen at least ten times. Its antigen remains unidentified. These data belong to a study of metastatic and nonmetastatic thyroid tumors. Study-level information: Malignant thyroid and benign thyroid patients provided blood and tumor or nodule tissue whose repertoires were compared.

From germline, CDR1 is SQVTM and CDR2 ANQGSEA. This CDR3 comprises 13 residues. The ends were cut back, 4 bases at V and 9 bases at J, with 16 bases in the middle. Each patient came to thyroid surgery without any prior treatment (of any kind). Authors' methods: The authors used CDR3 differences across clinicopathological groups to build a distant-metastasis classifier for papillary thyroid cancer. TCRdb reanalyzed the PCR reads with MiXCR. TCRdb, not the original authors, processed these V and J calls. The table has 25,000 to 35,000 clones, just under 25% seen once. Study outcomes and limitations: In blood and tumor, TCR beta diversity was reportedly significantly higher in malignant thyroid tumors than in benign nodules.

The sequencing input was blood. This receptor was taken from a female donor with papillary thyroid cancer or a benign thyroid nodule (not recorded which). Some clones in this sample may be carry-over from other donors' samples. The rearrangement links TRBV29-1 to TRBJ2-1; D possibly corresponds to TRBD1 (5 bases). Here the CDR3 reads CSVAGNPSSEQFF. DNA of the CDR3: TGCAGCGTTGCAGGGAATCCAAGCAGTGAGCAGTTCTTC.